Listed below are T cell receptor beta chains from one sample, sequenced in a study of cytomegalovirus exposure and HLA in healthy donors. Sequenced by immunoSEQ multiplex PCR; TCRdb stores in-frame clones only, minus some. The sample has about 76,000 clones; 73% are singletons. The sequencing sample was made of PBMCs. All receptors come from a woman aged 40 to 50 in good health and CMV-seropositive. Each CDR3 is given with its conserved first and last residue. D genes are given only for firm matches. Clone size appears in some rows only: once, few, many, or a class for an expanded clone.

CASNLGVQETQYF	TGCGCCAGCAACCTAGGGGTTCAAGAGACCCAGTACTTC	-	-	TRBV5-1	TRBJ2-5
CASSPRLLSTGANVLTF	TGTGCCAGCAGCCCGCGACTGCTAAGTACTGGGGCCAACGTCCTGACTTTC	-	-	TRBV9	TRBJ2-6
CASSLGQLRSGNTIYF	TGTGCCAGCAGCCTGGGACAGCTACGCTCCGGAAACACCATATATTTT	-	TRBD1	TRBV2	TRBJ1-3
CASSLVWGTGLFYGYTF	TGCGCCAGCAGCTTGGTATGGGGGACAGGGCTTTTCTATGGCTACACCTTC	-	TRBD1	TRBV5-1	TRBJ1-2
CASGRGVGETQYF	TGTGCCAGCGGGAGGGGGGTTGGAGAGACCCAGTACTTC	-	-	TRBV5-6	TRBJ2-5
CASSRIGQGGGYTF	TGTGCCAGCAGCCGGATAGGACAGGGCGGCGGCTACACCTTC	-	TRBD1	TRBV5-6	TRBJ1-2
CATSRGDRRSTNEKLFF	TGTGCCACCAGCAGAGGCGACAGGAGATCAACTAATGAAAAACTGTTTTTT	-	-	TRBV15	TRBJ1-4
CASSYDRGTEAFF	TGTGCCAGCAGTTACGACCGCGGGACAGAAGCTTTCTTT	-	-	TRBV7-3	TRBJ1-1
CASSGSGHLYQETQYF	TGTGCCAGCAGTGGTTCGGGACACCTGTACCAAGAGACCCAGTACTTC	few	-	TRBV2	TRBJ2-5
CASSPSGQGQEKLFF	TGTGCCAGCAGCCCCTCCGGACAGGGGCAAGAAAAACTGTTTTTT	-	TRBD1	TRBV6-6	TRBJ1-4
CASSLDRSTEAFF	TGTGCCAGCTCCTTGGACAGGAGCACTGAAGCTTTCTTT	-	TRBD1	TRBV18	TRBJ1-1
CASSLVGANTEAFF	TGTGCCAGCAGCTTAGTTGGGGCGAACACTGAAGCTTTCTTT	-	-	TRBV7-2	TRBJ1-1
CASSLEGGGYEQYF	TGTGCCAGCAGCTTAGAAGGAGGAGGGTACGAGCAGTACTTC	-	-	TRBV7-2	TRBJ2-7
CASSLVAGVPPDTQYF	TGCGCCAGCAGCTTGGTAGCGGGGGTTCCCCCAGATACGCAGTATTTT	-	TRBD2	TRBV5-1	TRBJ2-3
CASRRNRGTNEKLFF	TGTGCCAGCAGGCGTAACAGGGGGACTAATGAAAAACTGTTTTTT	once	TRBD1	TRBV6-5	TRBJ1-4
CASSPDSAGNTIYF	TGTGCCAGCTCACCAGATAGTGCTGGAAACACCATATATTTT	many	-	TRBV18	TRBJ1-3
CASSYGDRGGTEAFF	TGTGCCAGCAGTTACGGGGACAGGGGAGGTACTGAAGCTTTCTTT	-	TRBD1	TRBV6-6	TRBJ1-1
CASSQALSSYNEQFF	TGCGCCAGCAGCCAAGCGTTGAGCTCCTACAATGAGCAGTTCTTC	few	-	TRBV4-3	TRBJ2-1
CASSLLWAETQYF	TGTGCCAGCAGCTTATTGTGGGCCGAGACCCAGTACTTC	few	-	TRBV7-2	TRBJ2-5
CASLRGAGDRGAFF	TGTGCCAGTTTGAGAGGGGCAGGGGATAGGGGGGCTTTCTTT	-	-	TRBV7-8	TRBJ1-1
CAWSVQDRGLYQPQHF	TGTGCCTGGAGTGTACAGGACAGGGGGCTCTATCAGCCCCAGCATTTT	-	TRBD1	TRBV30	TRBJ1-5
CASSLALSSYNEQFF	TGTGCCAGCAGCTTAGCGCTTAGCTCCTACAATGAGCAGTTCTTC	-	-	TRBV7-2	TRBJ2-1
CASSLRTGFGTGELFF	TGTGCCAGCAGCCTAAGAACGGGATTCGGAACCGGGGAGCTGTTTTTT	-	-	TRBV9	TRBJ2-2
CASKSGGYGYTF	TGTGCCAGCAAAAGCGGGGGATATGGCTACACCTTC	-	-	TRBV2	TRBJ1-2
CASGGLASYNEQFF	TGTGCCAGCGGGGGACTAGCTTCCTACAATGAGCAGTTCTTC	-	TRBD2	TRBV6-1	TRBJ2-1
CAISSGRGRFYGYTF	TGTGCCATCAGCTCCGGCAGGGGCCGCTTCTATGGCTACACCTTC	-	-	TRBV10-3	TRBJ1-2
CSVDRRTSGLADTQYF	TGCAGCGTTGACCGAAGGACTAGCGGGCTTGCAGATACGCAGTATTTT	-	TRBD2	TRBV29-1	TRBJ2-3
CASRQGHSGTDTQYF	TGTGCCAGTAGGCAGGGACATTCTGGCACAGATACGCAGTATTTT	once	-	TRBV19	TRBJ2-3
CASSYFQGTEAFF	TGTGCCAGCAGTTACTTTCAGGGTACTGAAGCTTTCTTT	once	-	TRBV6-5	TRBJ1-1
CASSLQGADTQYF	TGTGCCAGCAGTTTACAGGGCGCAGATACGCAGTATTTT	-	-	TRBV27	TRBJ2-3
CATPGGAATNEKLFF	TGTGCCACCCCAGGGGGCGCCGCAACTAATGAAAAACTGTTTTTT	-	TRBD1	TRBV10-3	TRBJ1-4
CASAQGLAGGQFF	TGTGCTAGTGCCCAGGGACTAGCGGGGGGGCAGTTCTTC	few	TRBD2	TRBV12-5	TRBJ2-1
CASSIVATGTGSGYTF	TGTGCCAGTAGTATAGTGGCGACAGGCACCGGTAGTGGCTACACCTTC	few	-	TRBV19	TRBJ1-2
CASSQTSGSYEQYF	TGTGCCAGCAGCCAGACTAGCGGTTCCTACGAGCAGTACTTC	-	TRBD2	TRBV7-2	TRBJ2-7
CASSQGGSSYEQYF	TGCGCCAGCAGCCAAGGGGGCAGCTCCTACGAGCAGTACTTC	once	-	TRBV4-3	TRBJ2-7
CASSPDSNYGYTF	TGCGCCAGCAGCCCAGATTCTAACTATGGCTACACCTTC	-	-	TRBV5-1	TRBJ1-2
CASSAGGGSNQPQHF	TGTGCCAGCAGCGCAGGGGGAGGAAGCAATCAGCCCCAGCATTTT	-	TRBD1	TRBV9	TRBJ1-5
CAISETGTDTQYF	TGTGCCATCAGTGAGACGGGCACAGATACGCAGTATTTT	few	-	TRBV10-3	TRBJ2-3
CASSAGRGSYNEQFF	TGTGCCAGCAGCGCAGGGAGGGGCTCCTACAATGAGCAGTTCTTC	-	TRBD2	TRBV9	TRBJ2-1
CASSADRGLAGGREQYF	TGTGCCAGCAGCGCAGACAGGGGACTAGCGGGGGGTCGGGAGCAGTACTTC	-	TRBD2	TRBV11-2	TRBJ2-7
CASSLRASIGSYNEQFF	TGTGCCAGCAGCTTAAGGGCTAGCATCGGCTCCTACAATGAGCAGTTCTTC	-	-	TRBV7-3	TRBJ2-1
CASSLLGPTGSPNYGYTF	TGTGCCAGCAGTTTATTGGGTCCGACAGGATCCCCTAACTATGGCTACACCTTC	-	-	TRBV27	TRBJ1-2
CASSPSQGATYGYTF	TGTGCCAGCAGCCCATCACAGGGGGCCACCTATGGCTACACCTTC	few	TRBD1	TRBV11-2	TRBJ1-2
CASRSMTGDRDYGYTF	TGCGCCAGCAGGAGTATGACAGGGGATAGGGACTATGGCTACACCTTC	-	TRBD1	TRBV5-1	TRBJ1-2
CAITKSFGGAALESYNEQFF	TGTGCCATCACCAAGAGCTTTGGGGGGGCCGCGTTGGAGTCCTACAATGAGCAGTTCTTC	-	-	TRBV10-3	TRBJ2-1
CASSYREGGNQPQHF	TGTGCCAGTAGTTATAGGGAAGGGGGCAATCAGCCCCAGCATTTT	-	-	TRBV19	TRBJ1-5
CASSWGQNYGYTF	TGTGCCAGCAGCTGGGGACAGAACTATGGCTACACCTTC	once	TRBD1	TRBV11-2	TRBJ1-2
CASSPGTSGTPSYNEQFF	TGTGCCAGCAGCCCCGGGACTAGCGGAACCCCCTCCTACAATGAGCAGTTCTTC	-	TRBD2	TRBV11-3	TRBJ2-1
CASSVGQGGVYTEAFF	TGTGCCAGTAGTGTGGGACAGGGGGGGGTCTACACTGAAGCTTTCTTT	-	TRBD1	TRBV19	TRBJ1-1
CASSVGGGAYNEQFF	TGTGCCAGCAGCGTAGGCGGGGGGGCTTACAATGAGCAGTTCTTC	few	TRBD2	TRBV9	TRBJ2-1